Sequencing of this T cell receptor beta chain was carried out in a study of identical twins. Remarks on this clonotype: One junction end disagrees with the germline gene, perhaps due to a read error.

Each CDR3 protein is one row after TCRdb ran MiXCR on the 5' RACE reads. Found here are fewer than 650,000 distinct CDR3 sequences, 9.6% of them singletons; the top ten hold roughly 3.2%. This CDR3 region has 19 residues. The germline CDR1 and CDR2 sequences are LNHNV and YYDKDF (reference sequence). The same data also contributed to another study, on yellow fever vaccine responses in identical twins.

The source is a woman aged 18-29 years in good health. The rearrangement links TRBV15 to TRBJ2-6, with TRBD1 identical over 10 bases. Sequencing was carried out using PBMCs. The chain's CDR3 is CATSREGQGDLCGTNVLTF. The CDR3 bases are TGTGCCACCAGCAGGGAAGGACAGGGGGATCTTTGTGGGACCAACGTCCTGACTTTC.